The 16 T cell receptor beta chains given below trace back to one sample, sequenced in a study of blood T cells in healthy people across ages. The second PCR ran about 6 to 12 cycles with a sample-barcoded 5' primer and J-beta primers. Using its own MiXCR run on the 5' RACE reads, TCRdb lists one record per CDR3 protein. The data show nearly 800,000 distinct CDR3 sequences, more than 55% seen once. Input material: blood. The receptors originated from a man aged 40-49 years in good health.

At least ten counts were recorded for this clonotype. This chain connects TRBV7-2 to TRBJ2-1, with 10 bases identical to TRBD2. This CDR3 has 14 residues. CDR1 is SGHTA and CDR2 is FQGNSA in the germline V gene. Germline trimming cut 3 bases from V and 9 bases from J; bases unmatched to any gene: 5. CDR3: CASSFRGLAAEQFF. The CDR3 coding sequence is TGTGCCAGCAGCTTCCGCGGACTAGCGGCTGAGCAGTTCTTC. The entire variable domain, with the rest obtained from reference TRBV7-2 and TRBJ2-1, is as follows: GAGVSQSPSNKVTEKGKDVELRCDPISGHTALYWYRQSLGQGLEFLIYFQGNSAPDKSGLPSDRFSAERTGGSVSTLTIQRTQQEDSAVYLCASSFRGLAAEQFFGPGTRLTVL.

The rearrangement links TRBV3-1 to TRBJ1-2; 10 nucleotides line up with TRBD1. Germline assignment: CDR1 LGHDT and CDR2 YNNKEL (reference sequence). The CDR3 is made up of 15 amino acids. V was pared by 2 bases and J by 5 bases, with 5 bases of the junction left unmatched. The CDR3 DNA follows: TGTGCCAGCAGCCAACAGGGACAGGGGCCATATGGCTACACCTTC. Translation: CASSQQGQGPYGYTF.

Regarding this clonotype: One end of the junction is discordant with germline, which a read error may explain. J is TRBJ2-3 and V is TRBV12-3 or TRBV12-4; D is uncertain. The CDR3 is 15 residues long. CDR3 sequence (DNA): TGTGCCGGCAGCCGATCTGTAGACTCCACAGATACGCAGTATTTT. It codes for CAGSRSVDSTDTQYF.

This clonotype has only one observation. The chain combines TRBV12-3 or TRBV12-4 with TRBJ2-1; 10 bases map to TRBD2. There are 15 residues in the CDR3. The V segment lost 3 bases and the J segment 5 bases; nucleotides outside the gene matches: 4. The CDR3 loop is CASSLASGGNNEQFF. CDR3 nucleotides: TGTGCCAGCAGTTTGGCTAGCGGGGGAAACAATGAGCAGTTCTTC.

This clonotype occurred a few times. V and J are TRBV4-2 and TRBJ2-3, with TRBD2 matching over 10 bases. The V segment lost 3 bases and the J segment 1 base; nucleotides outside the gene matches: 1. This CDR3 is built from 15 residues. Germline lookup yields CDR1 LGHNA and CDR2 YNFKEQ. Here the CDR3 DNA reads TGTGCCAGCAGCCACGGGACTAGCGGCACAGATACGCAGTATTTT. It specifies CASSHGTSGTDTQYF.

CDR3 nucleotide sequence: TGCAGTGCTAGTAAACAGGGCTTGCCCTACGAGCAGTACTTC. The encoded protein is CSASKQGLPYEQYF. The chain joins TRBV20-1 to TRBJ2-5; perhaps TRBD1 as D (6 bases). The J call may be in error: the DNA end matches TRBJ2-7 better. Germline V gene lookup returns CDR1 DFQATT and CDR2 SNEGSKA (reference sequence). The CDR3 sequence is 14 residues long.

To note about this clonotype: One end of the junction fails to match germline, which may point to a read error. The V gene is TRBV20-1, the J gene TRBJ1-2, with no clear D. From germline, CDR1 is DFQATT and CDR2 SNEGSKA (reference sequence). This CDR3 has 10 amino acids. The CDR3 loop reads CSTSSPGYTF. CDR3 nucleotides: TGCAGTACTAGCTCCCCAGGCTACACCTTC.

The V and J genes are TRBV25-1 and TRBJ1-2; unclear D gene. Trimming took 2 bases from V and 1 from J, leaving 2 bases between them. Germline V lookup: CDR1 MGHDK, CDR2 SYGVNS. The CDR3 sequence is 12 residues long. In DNA, the CDR3 is TGTGCCAGCAGTGAACATAACTATGGCTACACCTTC. Translated: CASSEHNYGYTF.

The genes are TRBV6-5 and TRBJ2-7; weak D call: TRBD1 (6 bases). Trimming cost V 6 bases and J 4 bases, with 10 bases left between them. Germline loops: CDR1 MNHEY, CDR2 SVGAGI. This CDR3 spans 12 amino acids. CDR3 DNA sequence: TGTGCCAGCAGCAAGGGGGATTACGAGCAGTACTTC. It translates to CASSKGDYEQYF.

This clonotype was recorded a few times. The V gene is TRBV7-3, the J gene TRBJ2-5; 9 bases match TRBD2. Germline-derived CDR1 and CDR2 are SGHTA and FQGTGA. The V gene end was trimmed by 10 bases and the J gene end by 9 bases; junction bases not matched to a gene: 15. The CDR3 length is 14 residues. The DNA for the CDR3 is TGTGCCAAGAAAGCGGGGGGCCAAATCGGGCCCCAGTACTTC. It is translated as CAKKAGGQIGPQYF.

This clonotype was observed a few times. The chain joins TRBV28 to TRBJ2-3; 9 nucleotides match TRBD1. This CDR3 is built from 14 residues. Germline V gene data show CDR1 as MDHEN and CDR2 as SYDVKM. Unmatched junction bases numbered 8, after V lost 6 bases and J lost 7 bases. CDR3 in DNA: TGTGCCAGCAGCATCGGGACAGGGACATATACGCAGTATTTT. Its protein is CASSIGTGTYTQYF.

The gene calls are TRBV20-1 and TRBJ1-2; no reliable D call. The CDR3 has 12 residues. Germline values: CDR1 DFQATT, CDR2 SNEGSKA (reference sequence). V was clipped by 4 bases and J by 2 bases, with 8 bases between them. The CDR3 region has the DNA TGCAGTGCTACCACAGCAAACTATGGCTACACCTTC. Its translation: CSATTANYGYTF.

The chain carries TRBV6-2 or TRBV6-3 and TRBJ2-7; either TRBD1 or TRBD2 may supply D (5 bases each). The CDR3 contains 12 residues. Between the trimmed V and J ends, which lost 6 bases and 3 bases, there was a span of 9 bases. Per germline, CDR1 MNHEY and CDR2 SVGEGT. The CDR3 DNA reads TGTGCCAGCAGCCGGGACCTCTACGAGCAGTACTTC. Amino acids: CASSRDLYEQYF.

CDR3 in amino acids: CASSPDTPELFF. DNA for the CDR3: TGTGCCAGCAGTCCAGACACACCCGAGCTGTTTTTT. V and J are TRBV28 and TRBJ2-2; D remains ambiguous. Trimming removed 5 bases from V and 11 bases from J, with 12 bases in between. Germline V gene data show CDR1 as MDHEN and CDR2 as SYDVKM. This CDR3 has 12 amino acids.

V usage is TRBV27 and J usage is TRBJ2-5; TRBD1 matches at 9 bases. Germline CDR1 is MNHEY and CDR2 is SMNVEV (reference sequence). The CDR3 runs to 15 residues. Trimming cost V 6 bases and J 6 bases; bases outside gene matches: 11. The CDR3 DNA reads as TGTGCCAGCAGCCGGACAGGGGCTGAGAAGAAGACCCAGTACTTC. As protein: CASSRTGAEKKTQYF.

This clonotype was picked up a small number of times. This chain connects TRBV6-5 to TRBJ2-5, with D hard to call. This CDR3 spans 13 amino acids. V was pared by 6 bases and J by 5 bases, with 13 bases between. Germline loops: CDR1 MNHEY, CDR2 SVGAGI. The CDR3 coding sequence is TGTGCCAGCAGCCAACCGACTTGGGAGACCCAGTACTTC. Residues: CASSQPTWETQYF.